This record looks at one T cell receptor (beta chain) sequence and its context. The source of the sample is a study of blood T cell repertoires in COVID-19. Using immunoSEQ multiplex PCR, the repertoire was profiled, and TCRdb retains in-frame clones only, with some absent. The profile shows about 100,000 clones, 75% to 90% of them singletons. The V end was cut by 1 base, the J end by 4 bases, with 10 bases between. The length of the CDR3 is 14 residues. Germline loops: CDR1 SEHNR, CDR2 FQNEAQ (reference sequence). V usage is TRBV7-9 and J usage is TRBJ1-2; no clear D gene. This TCR was recovered from a woman aged 50 to 65 with COVID-19, enrolled during active disease. Sequenced: peripheral blood. The CDR3 spells CASSLVEVSYGYTF. CDR3 DNA sequence: TGTGCCAGCAGCTTAGTAGAGGTATCCTATGGCTACACCTTC.